This T cell receptor (beta chain) was recorded in a study of Graves' ophthalmopathy and Graves' hyperthyroidism. This CDR3 region has 17 residues. Germline V gives CDR1 SGHAT, CDR2 FQNNGV. With 6 bases clipped from V and 6 bases from J, the junction kept 15 bases outside the gene matches. RNA transcripts provided the template for amplifying TCR beta CDR3 regions. HTBI primers primed a first-round RT-PCR, and a second-round multiplex PCR followed. Using its own MiXCR run on the multiplex PCR reads, TCRdb lists one record per CDR3 protein. The sample carries around 1.1 million distinct CDR3 sequences, 36% recorded once.

Sequencing was performed on peripheral blood or thyroid tissue (not recorded which). This TCR came from an adult man with Graves' hyperthyroidism. The V call is TRBV11-2, the J call TRBJ2-7, with 12 bases fitting TRBD2. CDR3 in amino acids: CASSFHPSGRARGEQYF. In DNA form, the CDR3 reads TGTGCCAGCAGTTTTCACCCTAGCGGGAGGGCCCGTGGCGAGCAGTACTTC.